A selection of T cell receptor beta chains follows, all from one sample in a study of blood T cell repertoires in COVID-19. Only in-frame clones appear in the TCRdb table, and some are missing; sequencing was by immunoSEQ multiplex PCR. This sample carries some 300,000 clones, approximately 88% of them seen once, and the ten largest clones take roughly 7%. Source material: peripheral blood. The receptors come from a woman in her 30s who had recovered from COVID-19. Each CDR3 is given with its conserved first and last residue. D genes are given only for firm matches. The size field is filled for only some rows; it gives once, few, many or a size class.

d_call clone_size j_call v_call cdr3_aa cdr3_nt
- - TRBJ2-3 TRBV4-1 CASSQATSTDTQYF TGCGCCAGCAGCCAAGCTACTAGCACAGATACGCAGTATTTT
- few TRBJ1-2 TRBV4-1 CASSQAGTNRYGYTF TGCGCCAGCAGCCAAGCAGGGACAAACAGATATGGCTACACCTTC
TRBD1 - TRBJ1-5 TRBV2 CASSEFTGAPQPQHF TGTGCCAGCAGTGAATTTACAGGGGCCCCTCAGCCCCAGCATTTT
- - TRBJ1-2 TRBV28 CASSSQRTDFSYGYTF TGTGCCAGCAGTTCCCAAAGGACAGATTTCTCCTATGGCTACACCTTC
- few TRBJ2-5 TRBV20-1 CSASRFRGAQETQYF TGCAGTGCTAGTAGGTTCCGGGGAGCTCAAGAGACCCAGTACTTC
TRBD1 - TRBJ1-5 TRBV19 CASSNRDRGTLNQPQHF TGTGCCAGTAGTAACCGGGACAGGGGAACCCTCAATCAGCCCCAGCATTTT
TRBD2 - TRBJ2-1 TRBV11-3 CASSLDRGDASSYNEQFF TGTGCCAGCAGCTTAGATCGGGGGGACGCCAGCTCCTACAATGAGCAGTTCTTC
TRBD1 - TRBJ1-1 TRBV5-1 CASSSGQGAEAFF TGCGCCAGCAGCTCCGGACAGGGGGCTGAAGCTTTCTTT
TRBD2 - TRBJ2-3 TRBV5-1 CASSWGTSGVTLVITDTQYF TGCGCCAGCAGCTGGGGGACTAGCGGGGTGACGTTAGTGATCACAGATACGCAGTATTTT
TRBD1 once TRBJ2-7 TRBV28 CASRSGTAVYEQYF TGTGCCAGCAGATCCGGGACAGCGGTCTACGAGCAGTACTTC
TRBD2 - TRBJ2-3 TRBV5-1 CASSLASGGAPDTQYF TGCGCCAGCAGCTTGGCTAGCGGGGGGGCCCCAGATACGCAGTATTTT
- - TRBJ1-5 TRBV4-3 CASSRAGVYNQPQHF TGCGCCAGCAGCCGCGCCGGGGTATACAATCAGCCCCAGCATTTT
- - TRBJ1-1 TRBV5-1 CASGGQLNTEAFF TGCGCCAGCGGAGGACAGTTGAACACTGAAGCTTTCTTT
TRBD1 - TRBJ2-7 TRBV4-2 CASSPQSGQGDYEQYF TGTGCCAGCAGCCCCCAATCGGGACAGGGGGACTACGAGCAGTACTTC
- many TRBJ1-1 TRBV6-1 CASSEETTANTEAFF TGTGCCAGCAGTGAAGAGACGACAGCGAACACTGAAGCTTTCTTT
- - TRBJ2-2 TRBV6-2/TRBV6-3 CASSYQQARSGELFF TGTGCCAGCAGTTACCAACAGGCAAGGTCCGGGGAGCTGTTTTTT
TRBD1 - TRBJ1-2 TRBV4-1 CASSQVTGGAGYGYTF TGCGCCAGCAGCCAAGTCACAGGGGGCGCGGGCTATGGCTACACCTTC
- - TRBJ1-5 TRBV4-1 CASSQDAGSGNQPQHF TGCGCCAGCAGCCAAGATGCAGGGTCGGGCAATCAGCCCCAGCATTTT
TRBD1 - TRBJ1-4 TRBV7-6 CASTNPGRGLDEKLFF TGTGCCAGCACCAACCCCGGTAGGGGGCTGGATGAAAAACTGTTTTTT
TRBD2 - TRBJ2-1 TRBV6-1 CASSDNSGGYNEQFF TGTGCCAGCAGTGACAATAGCGGGGGTTACAATGAGCAGTTCTTC
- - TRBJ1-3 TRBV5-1 CASSPTGTSGGNTIYF TGCGCCAGCAGCCCGACGGGGACTTCGGGAGGAAACACCATATATTTT
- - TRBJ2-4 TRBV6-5 CASSQREDIQYF TGTGCCAGCAGTCAAAGGGAGGACATTCAGTACTTC
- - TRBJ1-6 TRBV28 CASSLGGNSPLHF TGTGCCAGCAGCCTTGGGGGGAATTCACCCCTCCACTTT
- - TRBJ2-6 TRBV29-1 CSVTGWSRSGANVLTF TGCAGCGTCACGGGTTGGAGCCGCTCTGGGGCCAACGTCCTGACTTTC
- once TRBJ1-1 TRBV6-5 CASRSRGDTEAFF TGTGCCAGCAGGAGCAGGGGAGACACTGAAGCTTTCTTT
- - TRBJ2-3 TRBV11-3 CASSLGGGTDTQYF TGTGCCAGCAGCTTGGGCGGGGGCACAGATACGCAGTATTTT
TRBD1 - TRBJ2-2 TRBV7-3 CASSFTGATGELFF TGTGCCAGCAGCTTCACAGGGGCTACCGGGGAGCTGTTTTTT
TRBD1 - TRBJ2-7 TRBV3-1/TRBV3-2 CASSPQTTGGGDEQYF TGTGCCAGCAGCCCTCAGACAACAGGGGGCGGCGACGAGCAGTACTTC
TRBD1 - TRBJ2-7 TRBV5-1 CASSIDRVREQYF TGCGCCAGCAGCATAGACAGGGTTCGCGAGCAGTACTTC
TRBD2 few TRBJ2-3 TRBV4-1 CASSQLAGTADTQYF TGCGCCAGCAGCCAATTAGCGGGGACGGCAGATACGCAGTATTTT
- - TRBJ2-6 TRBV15 CATSSPRGASSGANVLTF TGTGCCACCAGCAGCCCCCGGGGGGCTAGCTCTGGGGCCAACGTCCTGACTTTC
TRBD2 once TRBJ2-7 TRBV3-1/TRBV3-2 CASSQQLGGSYEQYF TGTGCCAGCAGCCAACAACTCGGGGGGTCGTACGAGCAGTACTTC
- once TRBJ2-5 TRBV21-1 CASSKTGLGETQYF TGTGCCAGCAGCAAGACAGGGTTGGGGGAGACCCAGTACTTC
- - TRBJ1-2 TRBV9 CASSVESNSNYGYTF TGTGCCAGCAGCGTAGAAAGCAATTCTAACTATGGCTACACCTTC
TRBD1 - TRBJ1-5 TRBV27 CASSLGSGTDANQPQHF TGTGCCAGCAGTTTAGGTTCCGGGACAGACGCCAATCAGCCCCAGCATTTT
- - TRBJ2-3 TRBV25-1 CASSESTGPTDTQYF TGTGCCAGCAGTGAATCCACAGGGCCCACAGATACGCAGTATTTT
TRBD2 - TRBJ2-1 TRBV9 CASSVGLAGGPLYNEQFF TGTGCCAGCAGCGTAGGACTAGCGGGGGGCCCCCTTTACAATGAGCAGTTCTTC
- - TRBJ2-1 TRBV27 CASSSRSSYNEQFF TGTGCCAGCAGTTCAAGGAGCTCCTACAATGAGCAGTTCTTC
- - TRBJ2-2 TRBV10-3 CATKQATNTGELFF TGTGCCACCAAACAGGCCACGAACACCGGGGAGCTGTTTTTT
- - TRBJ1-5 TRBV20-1 CSASLSGASHPNQPQHF TGCAGTGCTAGTTTATCTGGGGCATCCCATCCGAATCAGCCCCAGCATTTT
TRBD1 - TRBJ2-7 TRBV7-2 CASRGQENNYEQYF TGTGCCAGCAGAGGACAGGAGAATAACTACGAGCAGTACTTC
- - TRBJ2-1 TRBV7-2 CASSLGGTDYNEQFF TGTGCCAGCAGCTTAGGTGGAACAGACTACAATGAGCAGTTCTTC
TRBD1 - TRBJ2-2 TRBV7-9 CASSVQGPGELFF TGTGCCAGCAGTGTACAGGGGCCCGGGGAGCTGTTTTTT
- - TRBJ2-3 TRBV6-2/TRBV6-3 CASSYDQGTTDTQYF TGTGCCAGCAGTTACGACCAGGGGACCACAGATACGCAGTATTTT
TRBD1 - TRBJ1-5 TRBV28 CASSLRQGHQPQHF TGTGCCAGCAGTTTACGACAGGGTCATCAGCCCCAGCATTTT
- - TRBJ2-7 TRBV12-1 CASSTGQGYEQYF TGTGCCAGCAGCACCGGACAGGGCTACGAGCAGTACTTC
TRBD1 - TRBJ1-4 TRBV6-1 CASSERDREKLFF TGTGCCAGCAGTGAACGGGACAGGGAGAAACTGTTTTTT
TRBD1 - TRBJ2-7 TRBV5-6 CASSPGTALEQYF TGTGCCAGCAGCCCCGGGACAGCTCTCGAGCAGTACTTC
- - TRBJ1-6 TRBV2 CASSPQGALHF TGTGCCAGCAGTCCGCAAGGGGCCCTCCACTTT
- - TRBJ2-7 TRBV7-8 CASSPRSIQMNYEQYF TGTGCCAGCAGCCCCCGATCGATACAGATGAACTACGAGCAGTACTTC
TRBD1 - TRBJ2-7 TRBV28 CASSTGDVYEQYF TGTGCCAGCAGTACAGGGGATGTTTACGAGCAGTACTTC
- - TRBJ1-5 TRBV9 CASSAGQNNQPQHF TGTGCCAGCAGCGCTGGACAGAACAATCAGCCCCAGCATTTT
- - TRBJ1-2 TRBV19 CASSIDPWQGHYGYTF TGTGCCAGTAGTATAGATCCCTGGCAGGGGCACTATGGCTACACCTTC